The 21 T cell receptor beta chains below all came from one sample that was sequenced in a study of metastatic and nonmetastatic thyroid tumors. From the PCR reads, TCRdb re-called clones with MiXCR. Here the sample spans about 14,000 clones, around 28% being singletons. Thyroid surgery was preceded by no treatment in any patient. The sequencing input was tumor tissue. The receptors derive from a female donor with papillary thyroid cancer or a benign thyroid nodule (not recorded which). Some clones in this sample may be carry-over from other donors' samples.

This clone appeared many times. The DNA for the CDR3 is TGTGCCACCAGCAGAGACAGTCGTAGTAATGAAAAACTGTTTTTT. Protein: CATSRDSRSNEKLFF. The V and J genes are TRBV15 and TRBJ1-4; D not certain. This CDR3 has 15 residues. V lost 0 bases and J 4 bases, leaving 9 bases between the germline ends. The germline gives CDR1 LNHNV, CDR2 YYDKDF (reference sequence).

This clone was counted ten times or more. J is TRBJ1-2 and V is TRBV28; TRBD1 is a possible D gene (5 bases). The V end was cut by 2 bases, the J end by 8 bases, with 18 bases between. The CDR3 extends over 15 amino acids. CDR1 is MDHEN, CDR2 SYDVKM, per germline. CDR3 residues: CASSLDRGGGEGYTF. The CDR3 coding sequence is TGTGCCAGCAGTTTAGACCGGGGCGGGGGGGAAGGCTACACCTTC.

The chain has TRBV20-1 and TRBJ1-2, with 8 nucleotides matching TRBD1. Unmatched junction bases numbered 10, after V lost 6 bases and J lost 7 bases. The CDR3 spans 13 residues. Germline values: CDR1 DFQATT, CDR2 SNEGSKA (reference sequence). This CDR3 reads CSAPGQQGGGYTF. CDR3 sequence (DNA): TGCAGTGCACCGGGTCAACAGGGGGGTGGCTACACCTTC.

This clone came up many times. Relative to the germline gene, one junction end is altered; a read error may explain this. V gene TRBV27 combines with J gene TRBJ1-5, with 7 positions matching TRBD1. CDR3 length: 17 amino acids. The V gene's germline CDR1 is MNHEY and CDR2 SMNVEV (reference sequence). The CDR3 is CTSSPTGTAYSNQPQHF. DNA of the CDR3: TGCACCAGCAGTCCGACCGGGACAGCATATAGCAATCAGCCCCAGCATTTT.

This chain uses TRBV6-1 with TRBJ1-1; no clear D gene. CDR3 size: 13 residues. Per the germline V gene, CDR1 is MNHNS and CDR2 is SASEGT. V dropped 6 bases and J dropped 0 bases, with 8 bases sitting between them. The CDR3 DNA is TGTGCCAGCAGGTTGGATCTGAACACTGAAGCTTTCTTT. Its protein product is CASRLDLNTEAFF.

This clone is labeled medium-sized. This chain links TRBV7-3 with TRBJ2-7; D remains ambiguous. The V gene lost 0 bases and the J gene lost 3 bases, with 12 bases spanning the gap. CDR3 length: 15 amino acids. Germline lookup yields CDR1 SGHTA and CDR2 FQGTGA. CDR3: CASSLTGGENYEQYF. The CDR3 coding sequence is TGTGCCAGCAGCTTAACTGGTGGAGAGAACTACGAGCAGTACTTC. Full variable domain (remainder filled in from reference TRBV7-3 and TRBJ2-7): GAGVSQTPSNKVTEKGKYVELRCDPISGHTALYWYRQSLGQGPEFLIYFQGTGAADDSGLPNDRFFAVRPEGSVSTLKIQRTERGDSAVYLCASSLTGGENYEQYFGPGTRLTVT.

This clone is medium-sized (0.01 to 0.1%). Additional DNA sequences in this sample encode the identical CDR3. The chain employs TRBV20-1 and TRBJ2-6; the D is unclear. The CDR3 runs 15 residues. Germline V gives CDR1 DFQATT, CDR2 SNEGSKA (reference sequence). The ends were cut back, 3 bases at V and 0 bases at J, with 9 bases in the middle. The CDR3 DNA reads as TGCAGTGCTAGCCCTCGGGTCTCTGGGGCCAACGTCCTGACTTTC. Its translation: CSASPRVSGANVLTF.

This clone was detected a few times. Given a much more abundant clone one base away, this may be a read error. The chain couples TRBV28 to TRBJ2-7; 10 bases agree with TRBD1. Germline CDR1 MDHEN, CDR2 SYDVKM. The CDR3 is 14 residues long. J lost 5 bases, V lost 5 bases, and 6 bases had no gene match. The CDR3 sequence: CASSNGTGAHEQYF. In DNA form, the CDR3 reads TGTGCCAGCAGTAACGGGACAGGGGCCCACGAGCAGTACTTC.

This sequence joins TRBV5-1 and TRBJ1-2; 10 bases match TRBD1. V gave up 4 bases and J gave up 8 bases; unmatched junction bases: 20. In germline, CDR1 is SGHRS, CDR2 YFSETQ. The CDR3 spans 18 residues. Here the CDR3 reads CASSPWRSTGGEEQGYTF. The DNA for the CDR3 is TGCGCCAGCAGCCCCTGGCGATCGACAGGGGGCGAAGAGCAGGGCTACACCTTC.

The V call is TRBV20-1, the J call TRBJ2-7, with TRBD1 matching over 7 bases. V dropped 3 bases and J dropped 1; count of bases not matched to a gene: 9. Germline CDR1 is DFQATT and CDR2 is SNEGSKA (reference sequence). CDR3 length equals 15 residues. CDR3 amino acids: CSASQPGQTSYEQYF. The CDR3 nucleotides are TGCAGTGCTAGTCAACCGGGACAGACATCCTACGAGCAGTACTTC.

This clone was counted once. V and J are TRBV7-2 and TRBJ2-7, with D perhaps TRBD2 (5 bases). Trimming cost V 5 bases and J 0 bases, with 11 bases left between them. This CDR3 contains 14 residues. CDR1 and CDR2 from the germline V gene are SGHTA and FQGNSA. CDR3 DNA sequence: TGTGCCAGCAGCCCCGGACTCGCCTCCTACGAGCAGTACTTC. Its protein product is CASSPGLASYEQYF.

This clone was picked up one time. The chain recombines TRBV11-2 with TRBJ2-7; 7 bases agree with TRBD2. The CDR3 is made up of 14 amino acids. Germline V gives CDR1 SGHAT, CDR2 FQNNGV. V was clipped by 2 bases and J by 3 bases; unmatched bases: 4. CDR3 in amino acids: CASSLIGLDYEQYF. The CDR3 nucleotides are TGTGCCAGCAGCTTAATAGGACTAGACTACGAGCAGTACTTC.

The genes are TRBV20-1 and TRBJ1-3; D unresolved. V lost 5 bases and J 0 bases, leaving 11 bases between the germline ends. The CDR3 runs to 14 residues. Germline V gene sequence: CDR1 DFQATT, CDR2 SNEGSKA (reference sequence). Written as DNA, the CDR3 is TGCAGTGCTCTAGGCGGCAGCTCTGGAAACACCATATATTTT. It translates to CSALGGSSGNTIYF.

This clone was picked up many times. A read error may produce the germline difference seen at one junction end. This chain joins TRBV10-2 and TRBJ1-2, with D possibly being TRBD1 (6 bases). Germline CDR1 reads WSHSY; CDR2 reads SAAADI. This CDR3 comprises 13 residues. The CDR3 DNA is TGCGCCAGCAGTTGGGACACCCACTATGGCTGCACCTTC. Encoded protein: CASSWDTHYGCTF.

This clone was counted at least ten times. The chain is built from TRBV7-9 and TRBJ2-7; D gene uncertain. The CDR3 is 13 residues long. Germline V gene lookup returns CDR1 SEHNR and CDR2 FQNEAQ (reference sequence). With 6 bases removed from V and 4 bases from J, the gap between germline ends came to 13 bases. The DNA of the CDR3 is TGTGCCAGCAGGAGCGTAAGTACGTACGAGCAGTACTTC. Its protein product is CASRSVSTYEQYF.

The rearrangement joins TRBV6-1 to TRBJ2-2; no definite D call. V was clipped by 6 bases and J by 10 bases, with 6 bases between them. This CDR3 spans 10 amino acids. Germline loops: CDR1 MNHNS, CDR2 SASEGT. The CDR3 sequence is CASRDAELFF. The CDR3 DNA reads TGTGCCAGCAGGGACGCGGAGCTGTTTTTT.

This clone was detected a few times. This chain connects TRBV3-1 to TRBJ2-2, with TRBD1 matching over 11 bases. Germline lookup yields CDR1 LGHDT and CDR2 YNNKEL (reference sequence). V lost 4 bases and J lost 1; bases outside the gene matches: 8. The CDR3 is 18 residues long. The CDR3 here is CASSRDWDRGRNTGELFF. The DNA for the CDR3 is TGTGCCAGCAGCCGCGACTGGGACAGGGGGAGGAACACCGGGGAGCTGTTTTTT.

This clone was observed a handful of times. The CDR3 sequence: CASRVRGRRVNEQFF. As DNA, the CDR3 is TGTGCCAGCAGGGTGAGGGGCCGTCGGGTAAATGAGCAGTTCTTC. The V gene is TRBV6-1, the J gene TRBJ2-1; D is possibly TRBD1 or TRBD2 (5 bases each). The CDR3 has 15 residues. The V end was cut by 6 bases, the J end by 7 bases, with 19 bases between. Looked up from germline, CDR1 is MNHNS and CDR2 is SASEGT.

This clone was detected only a few times. V usage is TRBV6-2 or TRBV6-3 and J usage is TRBJ1-5; 12 bases align to TRBD1. Unmatched junction bases numbered 15, after V lost 6 bases and J lost 6 bases. CDR3 length: 18 amino acids. Germline-derived CDR1 and CDR2 are MNHEY and SVGEGT. The CDR3 loop reads CASRSGGWDRGRAQPQHF. Here the CDR3 DNA reads TGTGCCAGCAGGAGCGGGGGGTGGGACAGGGGGCGCGCTCAGCCCCAGCATTTT.

This clone was seen many times. CDR3 in amino acids: CASRQYYNSPLHF. The CDR3 DNA reads TGTGCCAGCAGGCAGTACTATAATTCACCCCTCCACTTT. The chain is built from TRBV28 and TRBJ1-6; D gene uncertain. The CDR3 covers 13 residues. CDR1 is MDHEN, CDR2 SYDVKM, per germline. V was clipped by 6 bases and J by 3 bases, with 6 bases between them.

The gene calls are TRBV5-5 and TRBJ1-5; D gene uncertain. Trimming removed 0 bases at V and 2 bases at J, with 6 bases between. The V gene's germline CDR1 is SGHKS and CDR2 YYEKEE (reference sequence). This CDR3 is built from 14 residues. In nucleotides, the CDR3 is TGTGCCAGCAGCTTGGAGGGAGGCAATCAGCCCCAGCATTTT. Its translation: CASSLEGGNQPQHF.